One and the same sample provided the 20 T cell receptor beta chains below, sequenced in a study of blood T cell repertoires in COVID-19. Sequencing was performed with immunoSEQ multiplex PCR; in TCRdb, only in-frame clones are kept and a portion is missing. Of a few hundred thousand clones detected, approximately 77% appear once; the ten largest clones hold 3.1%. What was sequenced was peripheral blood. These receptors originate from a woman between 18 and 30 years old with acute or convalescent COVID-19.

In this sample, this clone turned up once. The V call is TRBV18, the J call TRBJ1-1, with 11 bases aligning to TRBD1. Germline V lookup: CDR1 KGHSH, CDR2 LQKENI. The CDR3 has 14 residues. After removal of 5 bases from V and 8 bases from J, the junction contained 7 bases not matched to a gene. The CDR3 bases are TGTGCCAGCTCATCGGACAGGGGGCGGCTAGAAGCTTTCTTT. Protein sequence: CASSSDRGRLEAFF.

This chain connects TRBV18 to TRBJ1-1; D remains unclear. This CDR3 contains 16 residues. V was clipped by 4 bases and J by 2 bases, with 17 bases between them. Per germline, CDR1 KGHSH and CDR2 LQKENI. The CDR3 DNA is TGTGCCAGCTCACTCGGGGTCCGCAGATTAAACACTGAAGCTTTCTTT. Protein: CASSLGVRRLNTEAFF.

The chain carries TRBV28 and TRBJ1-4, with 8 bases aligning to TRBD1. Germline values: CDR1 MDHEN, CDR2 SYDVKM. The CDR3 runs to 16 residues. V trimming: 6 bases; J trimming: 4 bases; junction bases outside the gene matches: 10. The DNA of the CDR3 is TGTGCCAGCAGGAGGCCGGGACAGGCCTATAATGAAAAACTGTTTTTT. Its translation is CASRRPGQAYNEKLFF.

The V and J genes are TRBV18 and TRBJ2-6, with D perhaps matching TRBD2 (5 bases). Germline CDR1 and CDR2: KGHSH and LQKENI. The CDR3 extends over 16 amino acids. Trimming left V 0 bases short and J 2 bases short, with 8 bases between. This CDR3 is CASSPPRAAGANVLTF. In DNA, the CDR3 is TGTGCCAGCTCACCACCAAGAGCGGCTGGGGCCAACGTCCTGACTTTC.

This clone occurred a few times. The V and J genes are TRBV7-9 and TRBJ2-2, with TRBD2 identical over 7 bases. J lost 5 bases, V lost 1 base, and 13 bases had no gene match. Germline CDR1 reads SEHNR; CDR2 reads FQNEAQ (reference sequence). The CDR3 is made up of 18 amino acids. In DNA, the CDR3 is TGTGCCAGCAGCTTAGTATTGGGGAGGGCCATATCTACCGGGGAGCTGTTTTTT. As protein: CASSLVLGRAISTGELFF.

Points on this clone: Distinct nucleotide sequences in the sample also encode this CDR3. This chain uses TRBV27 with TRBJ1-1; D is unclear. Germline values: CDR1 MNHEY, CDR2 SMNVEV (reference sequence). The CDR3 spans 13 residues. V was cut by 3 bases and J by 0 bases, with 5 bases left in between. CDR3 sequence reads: CASSFSLNTEAFF. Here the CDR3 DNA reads TGTGCCAGCAGTTTTAGTCTGAACACTGAAGCTTTCTTT.

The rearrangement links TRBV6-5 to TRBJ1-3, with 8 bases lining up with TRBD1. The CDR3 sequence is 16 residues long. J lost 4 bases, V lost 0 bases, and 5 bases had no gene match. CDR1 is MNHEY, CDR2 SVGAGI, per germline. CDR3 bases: TGTGCCAGCAGTTACTCGACTGGACAGGGCGGAAACACCATATATTTT. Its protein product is CASSYSTGQGGNTIYF.

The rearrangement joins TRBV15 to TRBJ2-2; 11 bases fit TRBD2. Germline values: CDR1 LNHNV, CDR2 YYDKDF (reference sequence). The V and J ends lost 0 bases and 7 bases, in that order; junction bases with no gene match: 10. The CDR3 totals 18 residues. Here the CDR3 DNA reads TGTGCCACCAGCAGAGAATTGGCTAGCGGGAGGTGGATCGGGGAGCTGTTTTTT. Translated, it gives CATSRELASGRWIGELFF. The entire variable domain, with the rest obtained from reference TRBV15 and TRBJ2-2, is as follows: DAMVIQNPRYQVTQFGKPVTLSCSQTLNHNVMYWYQQKSSQAPKLLFHYYDKDFNNEADTPDNFQSRRPNTSFCFLDIRSPGLGDTAMYLCATSRELASGRWIGELFFGEGSRLTVL.

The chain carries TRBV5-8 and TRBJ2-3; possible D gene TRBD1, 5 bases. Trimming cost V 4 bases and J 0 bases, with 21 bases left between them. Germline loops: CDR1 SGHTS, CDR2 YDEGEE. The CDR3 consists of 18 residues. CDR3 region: CASSIDPIGVTSTDTQYF. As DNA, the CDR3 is TGTGCCAGCAGCATCGACCCGATAGGGGTAACTAGCACAGATACGCAGTATTTT.

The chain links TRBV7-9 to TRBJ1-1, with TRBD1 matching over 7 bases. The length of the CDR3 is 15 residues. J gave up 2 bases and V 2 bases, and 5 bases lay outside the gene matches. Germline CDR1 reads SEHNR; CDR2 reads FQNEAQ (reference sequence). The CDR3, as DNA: TGTGCCAGCAGCTTACGGGTAGGGGGCAACACTGAAGCTTTCTTT. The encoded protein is CASSLRVGGNTEAFF.

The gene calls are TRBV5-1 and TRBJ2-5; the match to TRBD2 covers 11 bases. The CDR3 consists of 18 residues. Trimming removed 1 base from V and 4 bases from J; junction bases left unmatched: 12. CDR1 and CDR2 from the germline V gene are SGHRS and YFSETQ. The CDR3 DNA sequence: TGCGCCAGCAGCTTGTCGCTAGCGGGAGGCGTCGGGGGAGAGACCCAGTACTTC. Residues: CASSLSLAGGVGGETQYF.

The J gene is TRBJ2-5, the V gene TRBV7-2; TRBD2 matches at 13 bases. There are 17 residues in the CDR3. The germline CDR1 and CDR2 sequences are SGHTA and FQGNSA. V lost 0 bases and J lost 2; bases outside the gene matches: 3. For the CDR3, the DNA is TGTGCCAGCAGCTTAGCAACTAGCGGGAGGGATCAAGAGACCCAGTACTTC. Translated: CASSLATSGRDQETQYF.

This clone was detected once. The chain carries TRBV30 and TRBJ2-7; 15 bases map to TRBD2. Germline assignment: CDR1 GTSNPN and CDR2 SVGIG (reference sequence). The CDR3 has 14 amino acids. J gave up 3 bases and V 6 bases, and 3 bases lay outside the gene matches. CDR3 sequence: CACKGLAGGYEQYF. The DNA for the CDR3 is TGTGCCTGCAAGGGACTAGCGGGAGGCTACGAGCAGTACTTC.

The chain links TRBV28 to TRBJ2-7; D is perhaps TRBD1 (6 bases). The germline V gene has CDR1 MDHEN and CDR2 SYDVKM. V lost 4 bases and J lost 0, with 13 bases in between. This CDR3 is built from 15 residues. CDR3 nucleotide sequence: TGTGCCAGCAGTTCAACAGACAGGCGCTCCTACGAGCAGTACTTC. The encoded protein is CASSSTDRRSYEQYF.

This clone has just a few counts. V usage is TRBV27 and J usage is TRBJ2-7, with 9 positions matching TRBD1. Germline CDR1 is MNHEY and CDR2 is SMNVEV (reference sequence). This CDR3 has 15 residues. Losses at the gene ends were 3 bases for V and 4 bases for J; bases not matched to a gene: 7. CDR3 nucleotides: TGTGCCAGCAGTTTGCTAACAGGGGGCAGGTACGAGCAGTACTTC. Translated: CASSLLTGGRYEQYF.

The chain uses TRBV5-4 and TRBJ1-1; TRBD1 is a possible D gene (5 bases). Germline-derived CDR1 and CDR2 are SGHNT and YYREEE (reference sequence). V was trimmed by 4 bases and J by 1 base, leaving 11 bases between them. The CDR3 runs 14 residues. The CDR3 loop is CASSQTGSNTEAFF. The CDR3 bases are TGTGCCAGCAGCCAAACAGGATCGAACACTGAAGCTTTCTTT.

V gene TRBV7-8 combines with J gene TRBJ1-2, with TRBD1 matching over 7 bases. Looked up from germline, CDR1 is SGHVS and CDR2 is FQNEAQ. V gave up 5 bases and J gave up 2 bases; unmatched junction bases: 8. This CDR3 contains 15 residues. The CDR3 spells CASSPRTGGNYGYTF. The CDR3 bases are TGTGCCAGCAGCCCCAGGACAGGAGGCAACTATGGCTACACCTTC.

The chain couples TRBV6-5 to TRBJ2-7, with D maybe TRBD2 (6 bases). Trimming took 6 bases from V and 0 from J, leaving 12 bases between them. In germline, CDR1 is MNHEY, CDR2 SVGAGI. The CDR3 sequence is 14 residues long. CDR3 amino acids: CASRTGLYSYEQYF. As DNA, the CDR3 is TGTGCCAGCAGGACGGGACTTTACTCCTACGAGCAGTACTTC.

The CDR3 spells CASSSNTNYGYTF. The CDR3 nucleotides are TGTGCCAGCAGTTCCAACACCAACTATGGCTACACCTTC. The V call is TRBV6-2 or TRBV6-3, the J call TRBJ1-2; D call uncertain. V was clipped by 4 bases and J by 2 bases, with 8 bases between them. Germline V gives CDR1 MNHEY, CDR2 SVGEGT. The CDR3 is 13 amino acids.

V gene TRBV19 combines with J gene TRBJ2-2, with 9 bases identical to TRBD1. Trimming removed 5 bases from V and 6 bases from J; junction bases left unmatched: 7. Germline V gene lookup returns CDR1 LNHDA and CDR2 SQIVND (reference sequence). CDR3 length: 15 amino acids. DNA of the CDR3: TGTGCCAGTAGTTCGGGACAGGGTTGGGCCGGGGAGCTGTTTTTT. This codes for CASSSGQGWAGELFF.